This TCR beta chain was sequenced during a study of cytomegalovirus exposure and HLA in healthy donors. TCRdb's table, derived via immunoSEQ multiplex PCR, lists solely in-frame clones and lacks some. This table has roughly 300,000 clones, approximately 88% appearing once. The receptor was isolated from a young woman in good health and CMV-seronegative. Sequenced material: PBMCs.

The CDR3 loop reads CASSGQAQETQYF. CDR3 coding DNA: TGCGCCAGCAGTGGCCAAGCCCAAGAGACCCAGTACTTC. V and J are TRBV10-2 and TRBJ2-5; D is undetermined. The germline V and J ends were trimmed by 4 bases and 1 base, with 7 bases remaining between them. Germline V CDR1 and CDR2: WSHSY, SAAADI. The CDR3 totals 13 residues.